This passage covers 31 T cell receptor beta chains from one sample sequenced in a study of blood T cell repertoires in COVID-19. Clones were sequenced by immunoSEQ multiplex PCR, and TCRdb holds only the in-frame ones, with some missing. The top ten clones hold around a third of a sample with 120,000 or so clones, 70% to 80% of them seen once. Sequences were obtained from peripheral blood. The receptors stem from a man aged 35 to 55 with active or convalescent COVID-19.

The V call is TRBV28, the J call TRBJ2-7, with 8 bases fitting TRBD2. CDR1 is MDHEN and CDR2 is SYDVKM in the germline V gene. This CDR3 has 15 amino acids. V shed 5 bases and J 2 bases; nucleotides not matched to a gene: 8. CDR3 region: CASSPGGLGAYEQYF. The CDR3 nucleotides read TGTGCCAGCAGTCCCGGGGGACTAGGCGCCTACGAGCAGTACTTC.

This rearrangement joins TRBV12-3 or TRBV12-4 to TRBJ1-2; D may be TRBD1 (6 bases). The V end lost 3 bases, the J end lost 4 bases, and 9 bases lay between the germline ends. The CDR3 spans 13 residues. CDR3 amino acids: CASSLGQRYGYTF. The CDR3 DNA reads TGTGCCAGCAGTTTGGGACAACGCTATGGCTACACCTTC.

The chain's CDR3 is CASSLKGGAGGYTF. The CDR3, as DNA: TGCGCCAGCAGCTTGAAGGGAGGGGCCGGAGGCTACACCTTC. The gene calls are TRBV5-1 and TRBJ1-2; maybe TRBD1 (5 bases). V gave up 1 base and J gave up 8 bases, with 15 bases separating them. CDR1 and CDR2 (germline): SGHRS, YFSETQ. The length of the CDR3 is 14 residues.

This chain joins TRBV5-4 and TRBJ2-6; tentative D call: TRBD1 (5 bases). The CDR3 has 18 amino acids. V was clipped by 6 bases and J by 0 bases, with 19 bases between them. The germline V gene encodes CDR1 SGHNT and CDR2 YYREEE (reference sequence). The CDR3 protein is CASNTQTASTSGANVLTF. The CDR3 nucleotides are TGTGCCAGCAACACCCAGACAGCCTCCACCTCTGGGGCCAACGTCCTGACTTTC.

This CDR3 reads CASSINLRETEAFF. CDR3 DNA sequence: TGTGCCAGTAGTATAAACCTAAGGGAGACTGAAGCTTTCTTT. This chain uses TRBV19 with TRBJ1-1; no clear D. Looked up from germline, CDR1 is LNHDA and CDR2 is SQIVND (reference sequence). The CDR3 has 14 residues. V was shortened by 2 bases and J by 5 bases, with 12 bases between the two germline ends.

The chain links TRBV21-1 to TRBJ2-2; the DNA was not compared with TRBD1, the D call given in the table. TRBV21-1 counts as a pseudogene. The CDR3 covers 20 residues. The CDR3 is CATLQGSTPFLKKDTGELFF. The CDR3 region has the DNA TGTGCCACCCTACAGGGATCGACCCCTTTTCTTAAAAAGGACACCGGGGAGCTGTTTTTT.

The rearrangement joins TRBV29-1 to TRBJ2-5, with a possible D match to TRBD1 (5 bases). The CDR3 loop spans 12 amino acids. The V end was cut by 4 bases, the J end by 1 base, with 7 bases between. Germline CDR1 SQVTM, CDR2 ANQGSEA. The CDR3 coding sequence is TGCAGCGTTGGCCAGGGCCAAGAGACCCAGTACTTC. This gives the protein CSVGQGQETQYF. The full variable domain, rest sourced from reference TRBV29-1 and TRBJ2-5, is SAVISQKPSRDICQRGTSLTIQCQVDSQVTMMFWYRQQPGQSLTLIATANQGSEATYESGFVIDKFPISRPNLTFSTLTVSNMSPEDSSIYLCSVGQGQETQYFGPGTRLLVL.

J is TRBJ2-2 and V is TRBV6-5; D ambiguous. The germline V and J ends were trimmed by 2 bases and 6 bases, with 10 bases remaining between them. The CDR3 runs to 14 residues. The germline V gene has CDR1 MNHEY and CDR2 SVGAGI. In DNA, the CDR3 is TGTGCCAGCAGTTACGATCATCGCGCCGGGGAGCTGTTTTTT. It translates to CASSYDHRAGELFF.

The rearrangement links TRBV18 to TRBJ2-5, with TRBD1 matching over 7 bases. Trimming removed 9 bases from V and 0 bases from J; junction bases left unmatched: 10. Germline CDR1 is KGHSH and CDR2 is LQKENI. This CDR3 has 15 residues. This CDR3 is CASSERQGNQETQYF. The CDR3 DNA is TGTGCCAGTTCGGAAAGACAGGGTAACCAAGAGACCCAGTACTTC.

The genes are TRBV5-1 and TRBJ1-2, with TRBD1 identical over 8 bases. V shed 5 bases, J shed 4 bases, and the junction held 10 bases outside the gene matches. The CDR3 totals 15 residues. CDR1 and CDR2 from the germline V gene are SGHRS and YFSETQ. CDR3 in amino acids: CASSSQGGLSYGYTF. CDR3 coding DNA: TGCGCCAGCAGTTCACAGGGGGGCCTATCCTATGGCTACACCTTC.

This chain links TRBV6-5 with TRBJ1-1; perhaps TRBD1 as D (5 bases). There are 12 residues in the CDR3. V lost 6 bases and J lost 10, with 15 bases in between. The germline gives CDR1 MNHEY, CDR2 SVGAGI. CDR3 bases: TGTGCCAGCAGAGACAGAAGCTTCGTAGCTTTCTTT. It codes for CASRDRSFVAFF.

This clone came up once. The J gene is TRBJ1-1, the V gene TRBV25-1; 9 nucleotides agree with TRBD1. J gave up 6 bases and V 7 bases, and 9 bases lay outside the gene matches. The CDR3 covers 14 residues. Germline CDR1 is MGHDK and CDR2 is SYGVNS. CDR3 residues: CASNKGDRVSEAFF. Here the CDR3 DNA reads TGTGCCAGCAACAAGGGGGACAGGGTATCTGAAGCTTTCTTT.

The chain carries TRBV27 and TRBJ2-3; tentatively, D is TRBD1 (6 bases). The germline V and J ends were trimmed by 3 bases and 1 base, with 11 bases remaining between them. CDR1 is MNHEY and CDR2 is SMNVEV in the germline V gene (reference sequence). The CDR3 extends over 15 amino acids. The CDR3 is CASSLGTRGTDTQYF. CDR3 sequence (DNA): TGTGCCAGCAGTTTGGGGACAAGGGGCACAGATACGCAGTATTTT.

V and J are TRBV5-6 and TRBJ2-6, with a tentative D call TRBD2 (5 bases). The germline gives CDR1 SGHDT, CDR2 YYEEEE. V dropped 6 bases and J dropped 0 bases, with 19 bases sitting between them. The CDR3 loop spans 18 amino acids. This chain's CDR3 is CASIRPSGKPSGANVLTF. The CDR3 DNA is TGTGCCAGCATCCGGCCTTCCGGGAAACCCTCTGGGGCCAACGTCCTGACTTTC.

The gene calls are TRBV30 and TRBJ1-6, with D unclear. The length of the CDR3 is 13 residues. Germline assignment: CDR1 GTSNPN and CDR2 SVGIG (reference sequence). V lost 4 bases to trimming and J lost 5 bases, with 9 bases between them. CDR3 sequence reads: CAWKAQHNSPLHF. CDR3 DNA: TGTGCCTGGAAGGCACAGCATAATTCACCCCTCCACTTT. The full variable domain, its missing parts supplied by reference TRBV30 and TRBJ1-6, is SQTIHQWPATLVQPVGSPLSLECTVEGTSNPNLYWYRQAAGRGLQLLFYSVGIGQISSEVPQNLSASRPQDRQFILSSKKLLLSDSGFYLCAWKAQHNSPLHFGNGTRLTVT.

This clone was observed a single time. The V gene is TRBV6-5, the J gene TRBJ1-2; 8 bases fit TRBD1. The CDR3 has 13 residues. V lost 4 bases and J lost 4; bases outside the gene matches: 2. Per germline, CDR1 MNHEY and CDR2 SVGAGI. CDR3 sequence (DNA): TGTGCCAGCAGTTCAGACAGGGGCTATGGCTACACCTTC. This codes for CASSSDRGYGYTF.

This clone appeared a few times. This chain uses TRBV28 with TRBJ2-1, with D perhaps TRBD2 (6 bases). The CDR3 length is 16 residues. V was clipped by 5 bases and J by 0 bases, with 14 bases between them. The germline V gene has CDR1 MDHEN and CDR2 SYDVKM. The CDR3 coding sequence is TGTGCCAGCAGTCCTGCTAGCGTCCTCTCCTACAATGAGCAGTTCTTC. Protein: CASSPASVLSYNEQFF.

The V and J genes are TRBV19 and TRBJ1-2; D possibly corresponds to TRBD1 (6 bases). Germline V gene sequence: CDR1 LNHDA, CDR2 SQIVND (reference sequence). Trimming removed 3 bases at V and 5 bases at J, with 13 bases between. The CDR3 runs to 14 residues. The CDR3 region has the DNA TGTGCCAGTAGTATTGCCGGGACACTATATGGCTACACCTTC. Its protein is CASSIAGTLYGYTF.

The CDR3 is CASSDRGYGYTF. CDR3 in DNA: TGTGCCAGCAGTGACAGGGGCTATGGCTACACCTTC. This chain uses TRBV12-3 or TRBV12-4 with TRBJ1-2; 8 bases agree with TRBD1. With V trimmed by 5 bases and J by 4 bases, 0 bases remained unmatched. The CDR3 has 12 amino acids.

This chain uses TRBV2 with TRBJ1-2; 8 nucleotides line up with TRBD1. Germline-derived CDR1 and CDR2 are SNHLY and FYNNEI. The CDR3 contains 15 residues. Trimming took 7 bases from V and 0 from J; bases not matched to a gene: 7. CDR3 sequence: CASIKGQAANYGYTF. The CDR3 DNA follows: TGTGCCAGCATCAAGGGACAGGCAGCTAACTATGGCTACACCTTC.

The rearrangement links TRBV29-1 to TRBJ1-3; D gene uncertain. The CDR3 has 15 amino acids. Trimming shortened V by 3 bases and J by 2 bases, and 14 bases separated the two germline ends. Looked up from germline, CDR1 is SQVTM and CDR2 is ANQGSEA. CDR3 DNA sequence: TGCAGCGTTGAGTCTAAGGAGCTCCCTGGAAACACCATATATTTT. It yields the protein CSVESKELPGNTIYF.

The chain is built from TRBV10-3 and TRBJ2-5; maybe TRBD2 (6 bases). The CDR3 has 13 residues. CDR1 is ENHRY, CDR2 SYGVKD, per germline. Trimming shortened V by 4 bases and J by 2 bases, and 8 bases separated the two germline ends. CDR3 amino acids: CAISAGTQETQYF. In nucleotides, the CDR3 is TGTGCCATCAGTGCCGGGACTCAAGAGACCCAGTACTTC.

This rearrangement joins TRBV29-1 to TRBJ1-2, with 9 nucleotides matching TRBD1. This CDR3 spans 14 amino acids. Unmatched junction bases numbered 3, after V lost 4 bases and J lost 0 bases. The germline CDR1 and CDR2 sequences are SQVTM and ANQGSEA. The CDR3, as DNA: TGCAGCGTTGGGGACAGGGAAGCTAACTATGGCTACACCTTC. Translation gives CSVGDREANYGYTF.

This rearrangement joins TRBV4-2 to TRBJ1-2, with D possibly being TRBD1 (6 bases). Germline V gene sequence: CDR1 LGHNA, CDR2 YNFKEQ. The V and J ends lost 4 bases and 5 bases respectively, with 23 bases between them. The CDR3 is 17 amino acids. CDR3 residues: CASSRGQAAAPFYGYTF. The CDR3 region has the DNA TGTGCCAGCAGCCGGGGGCAGGCGGCCGCCCCCTTTTATGGCTACACCTTC.

The gene calls are TRBV5-1 and TRBJ2-3, with D perhaps TRBD2 (6 bases). The germline gives CDR1 SGHRS, CDR2 YFSETQ. This CDR3 region has 16 residues. Deletions cut 3 bases from V and 2 bases from J, with 16 bases between. The CDR3 reads CASSWTTRILTDTQYF. CDR3 DNA: TGCGCCAGCAGCTGGACGACTAGGATCCTCACAGATACGCAGTATTTT.

This chain connects TRBV7-9 to TRBJ1-1, with D possibly TRBD1 on 5 matching bases. Germline lookup yields CDR1 SEHNR and CDR2 FQNEAQ (reference sequence). Trimming shortened V by 3 bases and J by 5 bases, and 7 bases separated the two germline ends. This CDR3 region has 12 residues. CDR3 coding DNA: TGTGCCAGCAGCTTTCAGGGTACTGAAGCTTTCTTT. Residues: CASSFQGTEAFF.

V and J are TRBV5-6 and TRBJ2-4; 7 positions match TRBD2. CDR1 SGHDT and CDR2 YYEEEE come from the germline V gene. The V segment lost 4 bases and the J segment 6 bases; nucleotides outside the gene matches: 10. The CDR3 consists of 15 residues. As DNA, the CDR3 is TGTGCCAGCAGCCAGATGGGGGAGGGAGTAAACATTCAGTACTTC. Translated, it gives CASSQMGEGVNIQYF.

This clone has more than one count but fewer than ten. The genes are TRBV7-9 and TRBJ1-6; 9 bases are shared with TRBD1. V gave up 8 bases and J gave up 9 bases; unmatched junction bases: 5. The CDR3 extends over 13 amino acids. The germline CDR1 and CDR2 sequences are SEHNR and FQNEAQ (reference sequence). The CDR3 bases are TGTGCCAGCCGGGACAGGGTTGGTTCACCCCTCCACTTT. Residues: CASRDRVGSPLHF.

This chain joins TRBV24-1 and TRBJ1-1; TRBD1 agrees at 7 bases. CDR1 and CDR2 (germline): KGHDR, SFDVKD. V was clipped by 4 bases and J by 8 bases; unmatched bases: 6. The CDR3 spans 13 residues. This chain's CDR3 is CATSEPGGQEAFF. The CDR3 DNA sequence: TGTGCCACCAGTGAACCAGGGGGACAGGAAGCTTTCTTT.

The chain is built from TRBV10-3 and TRBJ2-7, with 13 positions matching TRBD2. Per the germline V gene, CDR1 is ENHRY and CDR2 is SYGVKD. There are 13 residues in the CDR3. J lost 5 bases, V lost 10 bases, and 5 bases had no gene match. CDR3 region: CATRLAGGDEQYF. The CDR3 nucleotides are TGTGCCACTCGACTAGCGGGAGGCGACGAGCAGTACTTC.

V usage is TRBV19 and J usage is TRBJ1-5; D is perhaps TRBD1 (5 bases). Deletions cut 6 bases from V and 4 bases from J, with 16 bases between. From germline, CDR1 is LNHDA and CDR2 SQIVND (reference sequence). This CDR3 spans 15 amino acids. For the CDR3, the DNA is TGTGCCAGTAGGGGAACGGGACTTAAGAATCAGCCCCAGCATTTT. Residues: CASRGTGLKNQPQHF.